This TCR beta chain derives from a study of regulatory T cells in long-lasting Graves disease. To note about this clonotype: Its antigen remains unknown. A much larger clone differs by one base, so this may be a read error.

To make TCR beta libraries, researchers used iRepertoire HTBI primers and Arm-PCR of CDR3 regions. TCRdb called the multiplex PCR reads again in MiXCR, with one record for every CDR3 protein. Of about half a million distinct CDR3 sequences in the sample, approximately 23% are singletons; the top ten hold about 12%. This CDR3 has 14 amino acids. V shed 11 bases and J 3 bases; nucleotides not matched to a gene: 12. Study-wide findings and caveats: Persistent Graves' disease cases displayed lower TCR diversity than newly diagnosed ones. Persistent disease exhibited a predilection for TRBV28, TRBJ1-2 and TRBJ2-5.

Time point meaning: persistent/refractory GD, antithyroid drugs over 5 years with positive TRAb. The TCR library was made from RNA that had been extracted from PBMCs in TRIzol. Sequences were derived from peripheral blood mononuclear cells (PBMCs), sampled when the disease was refractory, from a patient treated with antithyroid drugs. The TCR originated in a female donor with Graves disease. The genes are TRBV12-3 or TRBV12-4 and TRBJ2-7; 8 bases fit TRBD1. Written as DNA, the CDR3 is TGTGCCGGCACTCCGACAGGGGTGGACTACGAGCAGTACTTC. Amino acids: CAGTPTGVDYEQYF.